This entry lists 21 T cell receptor beta chains sequenced from one sample in a study of identical twins. TCRdb called the 5' RACE reads again in MiXCR, with one record for every CDR3 protein. Of some 660,000 distinct CDR3 sequences in the sample, over 8.5% were seen once. The sample was also reused in another study, on yellow fever vaccine responses in identical twins.

The source material was PBMCs. Receptors originate from a woman under 30 in good health.

V gene TRBV24-1 combines with J gene TRBJ2-2; D might be TRBD1 or TRBD2, each matching 5 bases. V lost 4 bases, J lost 1 base, and 12 bases lay in between. The V gene's germline CDR1 is KGHDR and CDR2 SFDVKD. This CDR3 comprises 16 residues. The CDR3 nucleotides are TGTGCCACCAGTGAAACAGTGAGGGGGAACACCGGGGAGCTGTTTTTT. Translated: CATSETVRGNTGELFF.

The V gene is TRBV12-3 or TRBV12-4, the J gene TRBJ2-5; TRBD2 matches at 8 bases. The CDR3 covers 13 residues. The V and J ends lost 10 bases and 7 bases, in that order; junction bases with no gene match: 11. In DNA form, the CDR3 reads TGTGCCACCCGCGCGGGGGGCGCGGGGACCCAGTACTTC. This gives the protein CATRAGGAGTQYF.

This clonotype has more than one count but fewer than ten. CDR3: CAIRHPLRGDQETQYF. Here the CDR3 DNA reads TGTGCCATCAGACATCCCTTGCGGGGAGATCAAGAGACCCAGTACTTC. The chain couples TRBV10-3 to TRBJ2-5; possible D gene TRBD2, 6 bases. Trimming left V 6 bases short and J 2 bases short, with 19 bases between. Germline lookup yields CDR1 ENHRY and CDR2 SYGVKD. This CDR3 spans 16 amino acids.

This clonotype was observed at least ten times. The rearrangement links TRBV5-1 to TRBJ2-1; D remains unclear. The CDR3 has 17 amino acids. Between the trimmed V and J ends, which lost 1 base and 5 bases, there was a span of 19 bases. Per the germline V gene, CDR1 is SGHRS and CDR2 is YFSETQ. CDR3 loop: CASSLLDEPIRHNEQFF. In nucleotides, the CDR3 is TGCGCCAGCAGCTTGTTAGACGAACCCATTCGCCACAATGAGCAGTTCTTC.

The sample holds a few counts of this clonotype. The chain couples TRBV27 to TRBJ2-1, with TRBD2 matching over 10 bases. Unmatched junction bases numbered 12, after V lost 8 bases and J lost 8 bases. The CDR3 length is 15 residues. Germline CDR1 is MNHEY and CDR2 is SMNVEV (reference sequence). CDR3 protein: CASSRAGGFRDEQFF. The CDR3 DNA sequence: TGTGCCAGCTCGCGAGCGGGAGGGTTTCGCGATGAGCAGTTCTTC.

This clonotype was counted many times. The rearrangement uses TRBV6-2 or TRBV6-3 and TRBJ2-1; TRBD2 matches at 10 bases. V lost 3 bases and J lost 0; bases outside the gene matches: 5. The V gene's germline CDR1 is MNHEY and CDR2 SVGEGT. The CDR3 totals 17 residues. For the CDR3, the DNA is TGTGCCAGCAGTTATGGGACTAGCGCCTTCTCCTACAATGAGCAGTTCTTC. Protein sequence: CASSYGTSAFSYNEQFF.

The rearrangement joins TRBV24-1 to TRBJ2-3, with 8 bases matching TRBD2. Germline CDR1 KGHDR, CDR2 SFDVKD. J gave up 8 bases and V 1 base, and 7 bases lay outside the gene matches. There are 15 residues in the CDR3. Here the CDR3 reads CATSDLTSGSGTQYF. The CDR3 DNA is TGTGCCACCAGTGATTTAACTAGCGGTTCGGGTACGCAGTATTTT.

This clonotype was seen a few times. The chain employs TRBV29-1 and TRBJ1-1; no definite D call. Per germline, CDR1 SQVTM and CDR2 ANQGSEA. CDR3 size: 13 residues. Deletions cut 3 bases from V and 1 base from J, with 9 bases between. The CDR3 coding sequence is TGCAGCGTTGAGGTTCGCAGGAACACTGAAGCTTTCTTT. Translating gives CSVEVRRNTEAFF.

This clonotype was detected a few times. The chain links TRBV11-1 to TRBJ2-7, with a possible D match to TRBD2 (5 bases). Per the germline V gene, CDR1 is SGHAT and CDR2 is FQDESV (reference sequence). The CDR3 spans 11 residues. V shed 5 bases and J shed 9 bases, with 11 bases lying between them. The CDR3 loop reads CASSTGIRQYF. CDR3 nucleotides: TGTGCCAGCAGCACCGGGATTCGGCAGTACTTC.

The chain recombines TRBV15 with TRBJ2-2, with D hard to call. The germline V gene has CDR1 LNHNV and CDR2 YYDKDF (reference sequence). The V end was cut by 3 bases, the J end by 7 bases, with 6 bases between. The CDR3 loop spans 12 amino acids. DNA for the CDR3: TGTGCCACCAGCAGCGGAATCGGGGAGCTGTTTTTT. Amino acids: CATSSGIGELFF.

This clonotype was seen repeatedly, ten times or more. This CDR3 is CASSPAGGRADTQYF. CDR3 nucleotides: TGTGCCAGCAGCCCAGCGGGAGGTAGGGCAGATACGCAGTATTTT. The V call is TRBV5-4, the J call TRBJ2-3; 9 bases map to TRBD2. Germline V gene sequence: CDR1 SGHNT, CDR2 YYREEE (reference sequence). The V gene end was trimmed by 4 bases and the J gene end by 4 bases; junction bases not matched to a gene: 7. CDR3 length: 15 amino acids.

The V call is TRBV11-1, the J call TRBJ2-2; 10 nucleotides agree with TRBD1. With V trimmed by 5 bases and J by 1 base, 13 bases remained unmatched. The CDR3 is 19 residues long. The V gene's germline CDR1 is SGHAT and CDR2 FQDESV (reference sequence). CDR3 DNA: TGTGCCAGCAGCGCAACCGGGACAGGGGTTATCTTGAACACCGGGGAGCTGTTTTTT. It is translated as CASSATGTGVILNTGELFF. Complete variable domain (other parts from reference TRBV11-1 and TRBJ2-2): EAEVAQSPRYKITEKSQAVAFWCDPISGHATLYWYRQILGQGPELLVQFQDESVVDDSQLPKDRFSAERLKGVDSTLKIQPAELGDSAMYLCASSATGTGVILNTGELFFGEGSRLTVL.

This clonotype was recorded a few times. The V and J genes are TRBV25-1 and TRBJ2-1; 10 bases fit TRBD2. The V gene end was trimmed by 1 base and the J gene end by 7 bases; junction bases not matched to a gene: 7. Looked up from germline, CDR1 is MGHDK and CDR2 is SYGVNS. The CDR3 spans 16 residues. As DNA, the CDR3 is TGTGCCAGCAGTGAATCGGGACTAGCGTTTGGGAATGAGCAGTTCTTC. Amino acids: CASSESGLAFGNEQFF.

This clonotype has at least ten counts. The V call is TRBV20-1, the J call TRBJ1-5; weak D call: TRBD1 (5 bases). The CDR3 is 16 residues long. V shed 2 bases and J shed 0 bases, with 14 bases lying between them. Germline V lookup: CDR1 DFQATT, CDR2 SNEGSKA (reference sequence). CDR3 region: CSARSAGRSSNQPQHF. The CDR3 DNA sequence: TGCAGTGCTAGATCGGCAGGGAGGAGTAGCAATCAGCCCCAGCATTTT.

This clonotype has more than one count but fewer than ten. The chain uses TRBV28 and TRBJ2-1; the match to TRBD1 covers 7 bases. CDR3 length equals 15 residues. With V trimmed by 7 bases and J by 1 base, 7 bases remained unmatched. Germline CDR1 reads MDHEN; CDR2 reads SYDVKM. This CDR3 is CASISRDSSYNEQFF. CDR3 nucleotide sequence: TGTGCCAGCATCTCCCGGGACAGTTCCTACAATGAGCAGTTCTTC.

This clonotype has a handful of counts. The V and J genes are TRBV28 and TRBJ1-5; D might be TRBD1 (5 bases). The CDR3 length is 13 residues. The V gene's germline CDR1 is MDHEN and CDR2 SYDVKM. Trimming removed 2 bases from V and 7 bases from J, with 9 bases in between. The DNA of the CDR3 is TGTGCCAGCAGTTTAGGGGGTCGGCAGCCCCAGCATTTT. Its protein is CASSLGGRQPQHF. The entire variable domain, with the rest obtained from reference TRBV28 and TRBJ1-5, is as follows: DVKVTQSSRYLVKRTGEKVFLECVQDMDHENMFWYRQDPGLGLRLIYFSYDVKMKEKGDIPEGYSVSREKKERFSLILESASTNQTSMYLCASSLGGRQPQHFGDGTRLSIL.

The gene calls are TRBV6-2 or TRBV6-3 and TRBJ1-5, with TRBD1 matching 7 bases. In germline, CDR1 is MNHEY, CDR2 SVGEGT. CDR3 size: 16 residues. The junction had 8 bases not matched to a gene; V was cut back by 4 bases and J by 2 bases. CDR3 residues: CASSSNRGGGNQPQHF. The CDR3 DNA sequence: TGTGCCAGCAGTTCCAACAGGGGAGGCGGCAATCAGCCCCAGCATTTT.

This clonotype was recorded a few times. This chain links TRBV13 with TRBJ2-7; 8 bases fit TRBD1. The CDR3 has 16 amino acids. After removal of 5 bases from V and 5 bases from J, the junction contained 14 bases not matched to a gene. From germline, CDR1 is PRHDT and CDR2 FYEKMQ (reference sequence). The DNA for the CDR3 is TGTGCCAGCAGCCCATCGACAGGGGTTGATCAAAACGAGCAGTACTTC. Amino acid sequence: CASSPSTGVDQNEQYF.

This clonotype has more than one count but fewer than ten. The chain links TRBV29-1 to TRBJ2-3; TRBD1 matches at 10 bases. Germline CDR1 SQVTM, CDR2 ANQGSEA. The CDR3 is made up of 14 amino acids. V lost 7 bases, J lost 4 bases, and 8 bases stayed unmatched. CDR3 nucleotide sequence: TGCAGCGCCATGACAGGGGGCAAGGCAGATACGCAGTATTTT. Residues: CSAMTGGKADTQYF.

This clonotype was counted a few times. V is TRBV12-3 or TRBV12-4 and J is TRBJ1-5; a weak D match, TRBD1 (5 bases). Trimming removed 1 base from V and 3 bases from J, with 10 bases in between. The CDR3 extends over 15 amino acids. The CDR3 loop reads CASSLVGQVNQPQHF. CDR3 sequence (DNA): TGTGCCAGCAGTTTAGTAGGACAAGTCAATCAGCCCCAGCATTTT.

This clonotype has just a few counts. The chain is built from TRBV5-1 and TRBJ2-3; D ambiguous. V lost 4 bases, J lost 6 bases, and 12 bases lay in between. The CDR3 totals 13 residues. Germline assignment: CDR1 SGHRS and CDR2 YFSETQ. The CDR3 protein is CASSLILYDTQYF. The CDR3 nucleotides are TGCGCCAGCAGCCTAATCCTTTATGATACGCAGTATTTT.